This paragraph reports one T cell receptor beta chain. Its antigen is unknown. Researchers used 3500 ng of total RNA for each TCR library. Generation of cDNA took place in eight separate reactions per sample. TCRdb processed the 5' RACE reads again and assigns one entry to each CDR3 protein, with no DNA. The sample data list approximately 140,000 distinct CDR3 sequences. Each donor had 2 to 3 ml of blood drawn. The sample comes from a study of monozygotic twins with inflammatory bowel disease. The CDR3 covers 17 residues. Findings of the study overall: Concordant and discordant twins showed no difference in repertoire similarity, possibly from limited power.

Sequenced: blood. This chain connects TRBV12-3 or TRBV12-4 to TRBJ2-7; TCRdb designates TRBD2, a call that cannot be tested without DNA. The clonotype comes from a human donor with ulcerative colitis or Crohn's disease, or a healthy co-twin of an affected twin (not recorded which). CDR3 in amino acids: CASTPGGDHLLMNEQYF.